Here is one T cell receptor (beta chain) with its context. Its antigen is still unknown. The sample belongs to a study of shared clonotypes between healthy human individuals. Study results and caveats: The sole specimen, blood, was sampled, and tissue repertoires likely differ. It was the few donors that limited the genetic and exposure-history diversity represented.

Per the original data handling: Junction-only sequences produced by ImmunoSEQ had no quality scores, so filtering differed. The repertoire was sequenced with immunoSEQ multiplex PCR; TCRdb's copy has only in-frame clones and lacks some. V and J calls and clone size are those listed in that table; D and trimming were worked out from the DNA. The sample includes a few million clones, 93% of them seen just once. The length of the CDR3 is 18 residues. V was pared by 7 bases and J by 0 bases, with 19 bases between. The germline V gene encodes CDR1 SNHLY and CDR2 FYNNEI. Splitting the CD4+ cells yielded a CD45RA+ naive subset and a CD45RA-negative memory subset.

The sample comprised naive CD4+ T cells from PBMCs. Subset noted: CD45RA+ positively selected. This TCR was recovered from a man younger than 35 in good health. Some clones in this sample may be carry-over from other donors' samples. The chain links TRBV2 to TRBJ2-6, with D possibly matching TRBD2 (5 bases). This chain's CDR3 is CASTLSRAEDSGANVLTF. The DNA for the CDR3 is TGTGCCAGCACCCTCTCGCGGGCGGAGGACTCTGGGGCCAACGTCCTGACTTTC. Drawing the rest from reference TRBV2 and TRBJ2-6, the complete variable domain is EPEVTQTPSHQVTQMGQEVILRCVPISNHLYFYWYRQILGQKVEFLVSFYNNEISEKSEIFDDQFSVERPDGSNFTLKIRSTKLEDSAMYFCASTLSRAEDSGANVLTFGAGSRLTVL.